This is a list of T cell receptor beta chains from one sample in a study of PD-L1 blockade in urothelial cancer. Assay: immunoSEQ multiplex PCR; the TCRdb copy retains only in-frame clones and omits some. The sample lists approximately 48,000 clones, around 74% seen once, with around 9.3% in the top ten. The sequencing here drew on PBMCs, taken around atezolizumab (anti-PD-L1) treatment. The source is a man aged 70-80 years with urothelial cancer. CDR3s include the opening cysteine and the closing phenylalanine or tryptophan. Each record gives: V gene, D gene, J gene, clone size, CDR3 DNA, CDR3 protein. The D gene is left open where the match is weak. Clone size appears in some rows only: once, few, many, or a class for an expanded clone.

v_call: TRBV11-2
d_call: TRBD2
j_call: TRBJ2-7
clone_size: .
cdr3_nt: TGTGCCAGCAGCACGTCTAGCGGGAACTCCTACGAGCAGTACTTC
cdr3_aa: CASSTSSGNSYEQYF

v_call: TRBV27
d_call: .
j_call: TRBJ2-1
clone_size: .
cdr3_nt: TGTGCCAGCAGTTTATCGGTAGCTAATGAGCAGTTCTTC
cdr3_aa: CASSLSVANEQFF

v_call: TRBV28
d_call: TRBD1
j_call: TRBJ2-7
clone_size: .
cdr3_nt: TGTGCCAGCAGCCACCGGAGACAGGGGATGGACGAGCAGTACTTC
cdr3_aa: CASSHRRQGMDEQYF

v_call: TRBV19
d_call: TRBD1
j_call: TRBJ1-5
clone_size: .
cdr3_nt: TGTGCCAGTAGTATAGGTCCCGGGACAGGATATAGCAATCAGCCCCAGCATTTT
cdr3_aa: CASSIGPGTGYSNQPQHF

v_call: TRBV5-8
d_call: TRBD2
j_call: TRBJ2-1
clone_size: .
cdr3_nt: TGTGCCAGCCGGAGACTAGCGGGCCACAATGAGCAGTTCTTC
cdr3_aa: CASRRLAGHNEQFF

v_call: TRBV5-6
d_call: TRBD2
j_call: TRBJ2-3
clone_size: .
cdr3_nt: TGTGCCAGCAGCTTTTTCCGGGGGGATAGAGATACGCAGTATTTT
cdr3_aa: CASSFFRGDRDTQYF

v_call: TRBV5-4
d_call: TRBD2
j_call: TRBJ2-1
clone_size: .
cdr3_nt: TGTGCCAGCAGCCTAGGTACTTCTAGCGGGAGTCGCAATGAGCAGTTCTTC
cdr3_aa: CASSLGTSSGSRNEQFF

v_call: TRBV30
d_call: TRBD1
j_call: TRBJ1-2
clone_size: .
cdr3_nt: TGTGCCTGGACCCCGCGGACAGGGGGAACCTATGGCTACACCTTC
cdr3_aa: CAWTPRTGGTYGYTF

v_call: TRBV5-1
d_call: .
j_call: TRBJ2-7
clone_size: once
cdr3_nt: TGCGCCAGCAGCACCCAGGACAGCTCCTACGAGCAGTACTTC
cdr3_aa: CASSTQDSSYEQYF

v_call: TRBV7-9
d_call: .
j_call: TRBJ2-7
clone_size: .
cdr3_nt: TGTGCCAGCAGTCAAAATATGGGGGGGGCGGGTCGCTACGAGCAGTACTTC
cdr3_aa: CASSQNMGGAGRYEQYF

v_call: TRBV6-6
d_call: TRBD2
j_call: TRBJ2-3
clone_size: .
cdr3_nt: TGTGCCAGCAGTCGGACTAGCGCAACAACAGATACGCAGTATTTT
cdr3_aa: CASSRTSATTDTQYF

v_call: TRBV29-1
d_call: TRBD1
j_call: TRBJ1-4
clone_size: .
cdr3_nt: TGCAGCGTTGGAGGGACAGGAGGGGGAAAACTGTTTTTT
cdr3_aa: CSVGGTGGGKLFF

v_call: TRBV6-5
d_call: TRBD2
j_call: TRBJ2-7
clone_size: few
cdr3_nt: TGTGCCGTGAAGGGGACTACCTACGAGCAGTACTTC
cdr3_aa: CAVKGTTYEQYF

v_call: TRBV28
d_call: .
j_call: TRBJ1-3
clone_size: .
cdr3_nt: TGTGCCAGCAGTACCCCGGGTGCCAGCTCTGGAAACACCATATATTTT
cdr3_aa: CASSTPGASSGNTIYF

v_call: TRBV2
d_call: TRBD2
j_call: TRBJ2-1
clone_size: few
cdr3_nt: TGTGCCAGCAGCCCGGGACTAGCCTACAATGAGCAGTTCTTC
cdr3_aa: CASSPGLAYNEQFF

v_call: TRBV28
d_call: .
j_call: TRBJ2-5
clone_size: .
cdr3_nt: TGTGCCAGTTACGACAGGTTGGGGGAGACCCAGTACTTC
cdr3_aa: CASYDRLGETQYF

v_call: TRBV15
d_call: TRBD2
j_call: TRBJ2-2
clone_size: .
cdr3_nt: TGTGCCACCAGCAGAGGGACTAGCGGGGGCACCGGGGAGCTGTTTTTT
cdr3_aa: CATSRGTSGGTGELFF

v_call: TRBV29-1
d_call: .
j_call: TRBJ2-3
clone_size: .
cdr3_nt: TGCAGCGTTGAGGAGTCCACAGATACGCAGTATTTT
cdr3_aa: CSVEESTDTQYF

v_call: TRBV13
d_call: .
j_call: TRBJ2-3
clone_size: .
cdr3_nt: TGTGCCAGCAGCTTCTCTACCGGGATTGATACGCAGTATTTT
cdr3_aa: CASSFSTGIDTQYF

v_call: TRBV28
d_call: .
j_call: TRBJ2-2
clone_size: few
cdr3_nt: TGTGCCAGCCGACGGCGACAGACCTCGAACACCGGGGAGCTGTTTTTT
cdr3_aa: CASRRRQTSNTGELFF

v_call: TRBV28
d_call: TRBD2
j_call: TRBJ2-1
clone_size: .
cdr3_nt: TGTGCCAGCAGTTTAAGATTCTGGACTAGCGGGACCAATGAGCAGTTCTTC
cdr3_aa: CASSLRFWTSGTNEQFF

v_call: TRBV5-1
d_call: TRBD1
j_call: TRBJ2-3
clone_size: .
cdr3_nt: TGCGCCAGCAGCTTTGGACAGGGCACAGATACGCAGTATTTT
cdr3_aa: CASSFGQGTDTQYF

v_call: TRBV5-1
d_call: TRBD1
j_call: TRBJ2-1
clone_size: .
cdr3_nt: TGCGCCAGCAGCCTAGGACAGGGGCGCCACAATGAGCAGTTCTTC
cdr3_aa: CASSLGQGRHNEQFF

v_call: TRBV28
d_call: TRBD2
j_call: TRBJ2-5
clone_size: .
cdr3_nt: TGTGCCAGCAGAAACATCGGACTAGCGGAAGAGACCCAGTACTTC
cdr3_aa: CASRNIGLAEETQYF

v_call: TRBV6-1
d_call: .
j_call: TRBJ2-7
clone_size: .
cdr3_nt: TGTGCCAGCAGTGAAGCGTGGGCGGGCTACGAGCAGTACTTC
cdr3_aa: CASSEAWAGYEQYF

v_call: TRBV2
d_call: .
j_call: TRBJ2-1
clone_size: .
cdr3_nt: TGTGCCAGCAGCAGCCGGGACTTCTACAATGAGCAGTTCTTC
cdr3_aa: CASSSRDFYNEQFF

v_call: TRBV5-1
d_call: .
j_call: TRBJ1-3
clone_size: .
cdr3_nt: TGCGCCAGCAGCTGGGGACAAAATGGAAACACCATATATTTT
cdr3_aa: CASSWGQNGNTIYF

v_call: TRBV28
d_call: TRBD1
j_call: TRBJ2-2
clone_size: .
cdr3_nt: TGTGCCAGCAGTATACAGGGGGCGGCCGGGGAGCTGTTTTTT
cdr3_aa: CASSIQGAAGELFF

v_call: TRBV5-8
d_call: .
j_call: TRBJ2-7
clone_size: .
cdr3_nt: TGTGCCAGCAGCTTGGGACTCGGAGACAGGGAGCAGTACTTC
cdr3_aa: CASSLGLGDREQYF

v_call: TRBV28
d_call: TRBD1
j_call: TRBJ2-3
clone_size: .
cdr3_nt: TGTGCCAGCAGTTTAGGACAGGGACCCGATACGCAGTATTTT
cdr3_aa: CASSLGQGPDTQYF

v_call: TRBV10-3
d_call: TRBD1
j_call: TRBJ2-7
clone_size: .
cdr3_nt: TGTGCCATCAGGTCTGGTTCAGGACAGGAGAGCTCCTACGAGCAGTACTTC
cdr3_aa: CAIRSGSGQESSYEQYF

v_call: TRBV7-8
d_call: .
j_call: TRBJ2-5
clone_size: once
cdr3_nt: TGTGCCAGCAGCCTCAGGGGGCGGGGGAGGCAAGAGACCCAGTACTTC
cdr3_aa: CASSLRGRGRQETQYF

v_call: TRBV2
d_call: .
j_call: TRBJ1-1
clone_size: .
cdr3_nt: TGTGCCAGCAGTGATCCGTCTAGGGGTAAGCCTGAAGCTTTCTTT
cdr3_aa: CASSDPSRGKPEAFF

v_call: TRBV7-3
d_call: TRBD2
j_call: TRBJ2-1
clone_size: .
cdr3_nt: TGTGCCAGCAGCTTGGGACTAGCGGGAGGAAATGAGCAGTTCTTC
cdr3_aa: CASSLGLAGGNEQFF

v_call: TRBV2
d_call: .
j_call: TRBJ2-7
clone_size: .
cdr3_nt: TGTGCCAGCAGTGAAGAAAGCGGATCCTACGAGCAGTACTTC
cdr3_aa: CASSEESGSYEQYF

v_call: TRBV19
d_call: TRBD1
j_call: TRBJ1-1
clone_size: .
cdr3_nt: TGTGCCAGTAGTTTCCTTCAGGGGGCCGCTGAAGCTTTCTTT
cdr3_aa: CASSFLQGAAEAFF

v_call: TRBV19
d_call: TRBD1
j_call: TRBJ2-7
clone_size: .
cdr3_nt: TGTGCCAGTAGTACGGGCCCCGGGACAGGGGGGTCCTACGAGCAGTACTTC
cdr3_aa: CASSTGPGTGGSYEQYF

v_call: TRBV29-1
d_call: .
j_call: TRBJ1-1
clone_size: once
cdr3_nt: TGCAGCGTTGTTAGGGGGTGGAGGAACACTGAAGCTTTCTTT
cdr3_aa: CSVVRGWRNTEAFF

v_call: TRBV2
d_call: TRBD2
j_call: TRBJ2-2
clone_size: once
cdr3_nt: TGTGCCAGCAGTGCCCGACCTAGCGGGAGAAGCGCCGGGGAGCTGTTTTTT
cdr3_aa: CASSARPSGRSAGELFF

v_call: TRBV6-5
d_call: TRBD1
j_call: TRBJ1-2
clone_size: .
cdr3_nt: TGTGCCAGCAGTTCCCGGGACAGGGGTACTTATGGCTACACCTTC
cdr3_aa: CASSSRDRGTYGYTF

v_call: TRBV28
d_call: TRBD2
j_call: TRBJ2-7
clone_size: few
cdr3_nt: TGTGCCAGCAGTTTACCCGGGAGGCTGTGGGAGCAGTACTTC
cdr3_aa: CASSLPGRLWEQYF

v_call: TRBV11-2
d_call: .
j_call: TRBJ1-2
clone_size: .
cdr3_nt: TGTGCCAGCAGGTCACAGGGACTATATGGCTACACCTTC
cdr3_aa: CASRSQGLYGYTF

v_call: TRBV19
d_call: TRBD1
j_call: TRBJ2-3
clone_size: .
cdr3_nt: TGTGCCAGTAGTATAGATCGACAGGGGTTCGGCACAGATACGCAGTATTTT
cdr3_aa: CASSIDRQGFGTDTQYF

v_call: TRBV7-2
d_call: TRBD1
j_call: TRBJ2-1
clone_size: .
cdr3_nt: TGTGCCAGCAGCTCCCGGACAGGGAGCTCCTACAATGAGCAGTTCTTC
cdr3_aa: CASSSRTGSSYNEQFF

v_call: TRBV27
d_call: TRBD2
j_call: TRBJ2-5
clone_size: .
cdr3_nt: TGTGCCAGCAGTCCCCAGCGGGAGTCGGAGACCCAGTACTTC
cdr3_aa: CASSPQRESETQYF

v_call: TRBV27
d_call: TRBD2
j_call: TRBJ2-5
clone_size: .
cdr3_nt: TGTGCCAGCAGTTTATCCCTAGGTGGGGGGGGACGAGAGACCCAGTACTTC
cdr3_aa: CASSLSLGGGGRETQYF